This entry is about one TCR beta chain. Its antigen is currently unknown. This sample is drawn from a study of early T cells in non-severe SARS-CoV-2 infection. Study-wide context: The chains were unpaired, and the sequenced material was bulk RNA from unsorted whole blood.

General observations from the study: CD4 and private specificities were missed by VDJdb matching, which favored anti-spike CD8 responses.

The protocol attached unique molecular identifiers to individual cDNA molecules. TCRdb called the 5' RACE reads again in MiXCR, with one record for every CDR3 protein. The repertoire holds tens of thousands of distinct CDR3 sequences, with 12% as singletons. The CDR3 consists of 13 residues. With 4 bases clipped from V and 6 bases from J, the junction kept 3 bases outside the gene matches. Per the germline V gene, CDR1 is LGHDT and CDR2 is YNNKEL (reference sequence). V is TRBV3-1 and J is TRBJ1-2; 9 bases align to TRBD1. This clonotype was obtained from an adult who was a healthcare worker with PCR-confirmed SARS-CoV-2 infection or an uninfected control (not recorded which). Material for sequencing was whole blood. CDR3 amino acids: CASSRRTGDGYTF. Here the CDR3 DNA reads TGTGCCAGCAGCCGAAGGACAGGGGATGGCTACACCTTC.